The clone carrying this TCR beta chain appeared a single time. The source of the sample is a study of blood T cell repertoires in COVID-19. Study-level information: Spain, Italy and the United States supplied samples that represented acute and convalescent COVID-19. T cells, B-cell-depleted T cells, or PBMCs supplied cDNA or gDNA.

Germline values: CDR1 SGHRS, CDR2 YFSETQ. The V gene lost 0 bases and the J gene lost 4 bases, with 10 bases spanning the gap. The CDR3 contains 14 residues. Under the authors' procedure: Reference gene primers were amplified, and this amplification served to estimate nucleated cell counts. TCRdb's table, derived via immunoSEQ multiplex PCR, lists solely in-frame clones and lacks some. V and J calls plus clone size are reproduced from that table; the DNA served to infer D and trimming. The data contain approximately 49,000 clones, under 70% of them singletons. The TCR comes from a woman in her 70s with acute or convalescent COVID-19. The chain carries TRBV5-1 and TRBJ1-2; no clear D. The sequencing input was peripheral blood. The CDR3 reads CASSLVSGIYGYTF. CDR3 coding DNA: TGCGCCAGCAGCTTGGTATCGGGGATCTATGGCTACACCTTC.